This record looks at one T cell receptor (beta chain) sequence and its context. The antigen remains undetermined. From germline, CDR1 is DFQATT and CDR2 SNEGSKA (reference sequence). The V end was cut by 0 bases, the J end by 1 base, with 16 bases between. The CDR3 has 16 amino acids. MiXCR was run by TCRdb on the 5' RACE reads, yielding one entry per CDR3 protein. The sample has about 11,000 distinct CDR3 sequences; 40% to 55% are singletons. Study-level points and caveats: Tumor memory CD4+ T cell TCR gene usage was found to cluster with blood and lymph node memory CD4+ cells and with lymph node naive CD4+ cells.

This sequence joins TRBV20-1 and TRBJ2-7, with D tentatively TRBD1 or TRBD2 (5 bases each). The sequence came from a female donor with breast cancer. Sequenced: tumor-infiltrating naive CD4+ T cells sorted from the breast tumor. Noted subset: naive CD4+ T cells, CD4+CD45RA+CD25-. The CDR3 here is CSARDSGRFGSYEQYF. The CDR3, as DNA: TGCAGTGCTAGAGACTCGGGACGGTTCGGTTCCTACGAGCAGTACTTC.